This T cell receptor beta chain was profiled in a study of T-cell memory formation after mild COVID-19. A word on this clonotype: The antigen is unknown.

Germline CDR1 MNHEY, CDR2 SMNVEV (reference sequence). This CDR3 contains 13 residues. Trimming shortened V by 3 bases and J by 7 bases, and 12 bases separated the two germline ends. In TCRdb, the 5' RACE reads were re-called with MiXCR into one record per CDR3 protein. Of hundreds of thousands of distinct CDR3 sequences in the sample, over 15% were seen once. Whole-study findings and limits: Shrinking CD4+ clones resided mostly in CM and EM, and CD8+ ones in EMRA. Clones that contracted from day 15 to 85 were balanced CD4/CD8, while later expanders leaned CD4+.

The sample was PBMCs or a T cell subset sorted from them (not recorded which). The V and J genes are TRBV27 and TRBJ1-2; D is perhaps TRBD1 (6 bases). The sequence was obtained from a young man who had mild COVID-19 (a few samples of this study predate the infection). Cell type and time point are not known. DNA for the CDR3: TGTGCCAGCAGTTTTCCCGGGGGCCCTGGCTACACCTTC. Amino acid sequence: CASSFPGGPGYTF.